This T cell receptor (beta chain) comes out of a study of CD8 T cells in Susac syndrome (dated by TCRdb to about 2019). Study-wide context: Among the Susac syndrome patients who were sequenced, clinically active disease was present in about six and clinical remission was observed in fewer than ten. At blood withdrawal, Susac syndrome patients were therapy-naive, treated with corticosteroids (with IVIg additionally given to some), or treated with IVIg alone. The study used repertoire sequencing to test whether antigen drove CD8+ T cell activation and differentiation in Susac syndrome.

Between the V and J ends, shortened by 6 bases and 1 base respectively, the junction contains 10 bases. CDR1 and CDR2 are drawn from the germline V gene (reference sequence): LNHDA, SQIVND. From cysteine to phenylalanine, the CDR3 is 14 amino acids long. Only the CDR3 part of the read is kept: 42 bases, read in frame from the first base. Details on this clonotype: The antigen it recognizes is unknown. Base-call qualities are not available, and no considerably larger clone is one nucleotide away.

The study at large found these results: No clonal expansion was detected in the CD4+ T cell repertoire of Susac syndrome patients. The number of individuals in the TCR sequencing and HLA analysis was recognized as being relatively small.

High-throughput TCR beta sequencing profiled peripheral blood CD8+ and CD4+ T cells from healthy donors, Susac syndrome patients and multiple sclerosis patients. The Susac syndrome patients fulfilled recently defined diagnostic criteria for either definite or probable disease. Bulk CD8+ and CD4+ T cells were purified by magnetic negative isolation, whereas CD8+ TEMRA cells were enriched by FACS. Blood was collected in EDTA tubes and processed within 24 hours, with PBMCs isolated through density gradient centrifugation. PBMCs destined for TCR sequencing were cryopreserved in liquid nitrogen and later thawed in a 37 °C water bath. Purity of sorted or isolated CD4+, CD8+ and CD8+ TEMRA cells was at least 90%. RNA was extracted with the RNeasy kit and roughly 0.45 to 1 ug was reverse transcribed using random hexamers. The immunoSEQ multiplex PCR assay, covering 54 Vbeta and 13 Jbeta segments, was used to amplify TCR beta CDR3 regions. PCR amplification bias was corrected by using a synthetic template baseline for primer optimization and computational correction. Under the source paper's analysis protocol: Reads were assigned to V, D and J genes according to IMGT and analyzed in immunoSEQ Analyzer, with only productive sequences retained. To calculate clonality, Shannon entropy was normalized by log2 of the number of productive unique sequences and then subtracted from one. Public and private clones were assessed among the 100 most prevalent clones of each patient and control. A clone was defined as Susac-specific if it was absent from the healthy and MS cohorts, from over 1,000 published viral clones and from other ImmuneACCESS disease sequences. TCRdb reran the public reads through fastp at Q25 and MiXCR, keeping productive beta chains. Each entry merges the rows of one CDR3 protein and shows their most common DNA and genes. TCRdb, not the original authors, processed these V and J calls. This sample lists 240,000 or so distinct CDR3 sequences; 90% to 97% were detected once. The ten largest make up 0.08% to 0.11% of the sample.

The origin of this receptor is a human donor with Susac syndrome. Sequencing used CD4+ T cells from PBMCs. This receptor chain uses TRBV19 and TRBJ1-5; the D gene assignment is ambiguous. The nucleotide sequence reads as follows: TGTGCCAGTAGCTGGGTAGAGAGCAATCAGCCCCAGCATTTT. It translates as CASSWVESNQPQHF.